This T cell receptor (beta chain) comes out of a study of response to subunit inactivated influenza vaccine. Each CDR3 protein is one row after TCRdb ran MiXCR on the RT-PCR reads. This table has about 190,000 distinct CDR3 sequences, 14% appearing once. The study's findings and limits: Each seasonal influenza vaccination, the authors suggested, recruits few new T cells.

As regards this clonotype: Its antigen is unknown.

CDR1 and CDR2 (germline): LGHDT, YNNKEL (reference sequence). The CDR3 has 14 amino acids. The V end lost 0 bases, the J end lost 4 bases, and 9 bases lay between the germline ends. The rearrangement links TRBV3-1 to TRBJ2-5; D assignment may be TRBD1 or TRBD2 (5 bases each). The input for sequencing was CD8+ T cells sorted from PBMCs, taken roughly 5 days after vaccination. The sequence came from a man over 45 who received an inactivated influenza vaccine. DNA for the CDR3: TGTGCCAGCAGCCAAGAATGGGGGACAGAGACCCAGTACTTC. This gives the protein CASSQEWGTETQYF.